This T cell receptor (beta chain) was retrieved from a study of blood T cells in healthy people across ages. CDR1 is KGHSH, CDR2 LQKENI, per germline. V dropped 6 bases and J dropped 8; count of bases not matched to a gene: 12. The length of the CDR3 is 15 residues. PCR was performed a second time for roughly 7 to 11 cycles using a sample-barcoded 5' primer and a J-beta primer mix. Each CDR3 protein gets one entry after TCRdb re-called the 5' RACE reads with MiXCR. In the table there are some 730,000 distinct CDR3 sequences, 20% to 25% of which are singletons. The receptor comes from a man between 65 and 85 years old in good health. The V call is TRBV18, the J call TRBJ1-2, with 10 bases fitting TRBD1. Material for sequencing was blood. The CDR3 sequence is CASSPLPGQGYGYTF. DNA for the CDR3: TGTGCCAGCTCTCCATTGCCGGGACAGGGGTACGGCTACACCTTC.